Included here is one T cell receptor (beta chain) sequence, with context. The entry originates in a study of cytomegalovirus exposure and HLA in healthy donors. Across the study: A preliminary data release comprised around 85 million unique TCRs obtained from HLA-typed donors.

J lost 2 bases, V lost 0 bases, and 5 bases had no gene match. Germline lookup yields CDR1 SGHRS and CDR2 YFSETQ. The length of the CDR3 is 16 residues. The PCR had 60 Vbeta and 13 Jbeta primers. Here immunoSEQ multiplex PCR was the method, and the copy in TCRdb shows in-frame clones only, minus some. The profile shows roughly 120,000 clones, approximately 69% of them singletons. Sequenced material: PBMCs. The rearrangement uses TRBV5-1 and TRBJ2-3; 8 positions match TRBD2. The TCR sequence derives from a man in his forties in good health and CMV-seropositive. CDR3 sequence reads: CASSLVGSGVTDTQYF. The CDR3 DNA sequence: TGCGCCAGCAGCTTGGTTGGTAGCGGGGTCACAGATACGCAGTATTTT.